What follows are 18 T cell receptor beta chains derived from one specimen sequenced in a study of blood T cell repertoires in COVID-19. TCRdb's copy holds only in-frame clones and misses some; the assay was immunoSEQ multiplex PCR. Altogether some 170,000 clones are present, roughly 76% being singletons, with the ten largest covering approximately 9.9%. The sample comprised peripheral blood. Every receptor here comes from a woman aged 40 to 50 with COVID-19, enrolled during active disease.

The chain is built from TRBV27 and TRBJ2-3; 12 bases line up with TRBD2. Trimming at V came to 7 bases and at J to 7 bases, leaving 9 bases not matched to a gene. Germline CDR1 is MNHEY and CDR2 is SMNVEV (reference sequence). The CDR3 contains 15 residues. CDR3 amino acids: CASIKRLAGENTQYF. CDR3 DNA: TGTGCCAGCATTAAAAGACTAGCGGGGGAGAATACGCAGTATTTT.

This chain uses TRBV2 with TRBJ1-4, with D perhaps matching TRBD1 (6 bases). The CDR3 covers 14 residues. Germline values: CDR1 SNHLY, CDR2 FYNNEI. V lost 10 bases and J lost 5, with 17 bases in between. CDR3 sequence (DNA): TGTGCCAACGGTAGGGGGGGCCACAATGAAAAACTGTTTTTT. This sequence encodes CANGRGGHNEKLFF.

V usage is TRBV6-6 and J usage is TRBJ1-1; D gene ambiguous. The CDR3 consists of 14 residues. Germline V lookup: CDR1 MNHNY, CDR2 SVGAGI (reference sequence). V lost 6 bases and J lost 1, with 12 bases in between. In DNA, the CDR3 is TGTGCCAGCAGAACCCCTAACAGGAACACTGAAGCTTTCTTT. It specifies CASRTPNRNTEAFF.

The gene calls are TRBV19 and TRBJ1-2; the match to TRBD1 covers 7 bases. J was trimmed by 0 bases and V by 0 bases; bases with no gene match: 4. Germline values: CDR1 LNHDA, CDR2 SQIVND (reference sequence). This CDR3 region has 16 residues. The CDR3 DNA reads TGTGCCAGTAGTATAGAGGGGACAGCAGCTAACTATGGCTACACCTTC. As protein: CASSIEGTAANYGYTF. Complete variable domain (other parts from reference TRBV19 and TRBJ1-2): DGGITQSPKYLFRKEGQNVTLSCEQNLNHDAMYWYRQDPGQGLRLIYYSQIVNDFQKGDIAEGYSVSREKKESFPLTVTSAQKNPTAFYLCASSIEGTAANYGYTFGSGTRLTVV.

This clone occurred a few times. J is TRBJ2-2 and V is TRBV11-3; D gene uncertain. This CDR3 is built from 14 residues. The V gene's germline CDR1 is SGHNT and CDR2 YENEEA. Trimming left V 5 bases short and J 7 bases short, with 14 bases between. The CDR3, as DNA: TGTGCCAGCAGCGTCCAGTCAGTACACGGGGAGCTGTTTTTT. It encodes CASSVQSVHGELFF.

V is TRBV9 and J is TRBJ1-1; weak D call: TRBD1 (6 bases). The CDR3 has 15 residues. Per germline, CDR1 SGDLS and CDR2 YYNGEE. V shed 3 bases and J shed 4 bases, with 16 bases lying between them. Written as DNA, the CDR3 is TGTGCCAGCAGCGAAACAGGGTTGACGGGCACTGAAGCTTTCTTT. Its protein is CASSETGLTGTEAFF.

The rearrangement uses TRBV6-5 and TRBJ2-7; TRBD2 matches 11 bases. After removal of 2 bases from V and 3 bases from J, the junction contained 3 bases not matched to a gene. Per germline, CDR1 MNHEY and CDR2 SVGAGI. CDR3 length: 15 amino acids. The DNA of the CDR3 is TGTGCCAGCAGTTACCCTAGCGGGGGGCACTACGAGCAGTACGTC. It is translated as CASSYPSGGHYEQYV.

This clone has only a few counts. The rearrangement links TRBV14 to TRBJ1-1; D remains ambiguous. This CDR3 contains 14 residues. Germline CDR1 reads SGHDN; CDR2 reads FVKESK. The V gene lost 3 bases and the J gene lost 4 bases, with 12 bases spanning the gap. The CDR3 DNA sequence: TGTGCCAGCAGCCACTTGGGCAGGCCCACTGAAGCTTTCTTT. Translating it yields CASSHLGRPTEAFF.

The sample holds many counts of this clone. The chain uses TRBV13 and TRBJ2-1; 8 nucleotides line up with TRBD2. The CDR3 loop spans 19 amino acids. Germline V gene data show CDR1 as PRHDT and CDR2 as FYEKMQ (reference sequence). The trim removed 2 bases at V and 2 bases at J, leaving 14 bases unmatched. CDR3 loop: CASSLSPEAGVPAYNEQFF. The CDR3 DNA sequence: TGTGCCAGCAGCTTATCGCCGGAAGCGGGAGTGCCCGCCTACAATGAGCAGTTCTTC. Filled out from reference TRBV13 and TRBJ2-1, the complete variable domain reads AAGVIQSPRHLIKEKRETATLKCYPIPRHDTVYWYQQGPGQDPQFLISFYEKMQSDKGSIPDRFSAQQFSDYHSELNMSSLELGDSALYFCASSLSPEAGVPAYNEQFFGPGTRLTVL.

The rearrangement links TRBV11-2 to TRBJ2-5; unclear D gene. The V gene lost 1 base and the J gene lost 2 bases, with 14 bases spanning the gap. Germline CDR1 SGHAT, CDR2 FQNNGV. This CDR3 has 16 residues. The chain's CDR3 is CASSLGSYHPQETQYF. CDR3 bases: TGTGCCAGCAGCTTAGGTAGTTACCATCCGCAAGAGACCCAGTACTTC.

Here the CDR3 DNA reads TGTGCCAGCAGCTTCCGGGACAAAGACTACGAGCAGTACTTC. Translating it yields CASSFRDKDYEQYF. This chain joins TRBV7-9 and TRBJ2-7; possible D gene TRBD1, 6 bases. The V and J ends lost 3 bases and 3 bases respectively, with 12 bases between them. The length of the CDR3 is 14 residues. Germline V gene lookup returns CDR1 SEHNR and CDR2 FQNEAQ (reference sequence). The variable domain in full, completed from reference TRBV7-9 and TRBJ2-7, reads DTGVSQNPRHKITKRGQNVTFRCDPISEHNRLYWYRQTLGQGPEFLTYFQNEAQLEKSRLLSDRFSAERPKGSFSTLEIQRTEQGDSAMYLCASSFRDKDYEQYFGPGTRLTVT.

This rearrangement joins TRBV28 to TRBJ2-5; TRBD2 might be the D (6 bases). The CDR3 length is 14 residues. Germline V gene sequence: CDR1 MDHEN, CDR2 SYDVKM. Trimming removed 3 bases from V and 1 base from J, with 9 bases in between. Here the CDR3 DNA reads TGTGCCAGCAGTTTCCCCGGGAGCCAAGAGACCCAGTACTTC. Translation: CASSFPGSQETQYF.

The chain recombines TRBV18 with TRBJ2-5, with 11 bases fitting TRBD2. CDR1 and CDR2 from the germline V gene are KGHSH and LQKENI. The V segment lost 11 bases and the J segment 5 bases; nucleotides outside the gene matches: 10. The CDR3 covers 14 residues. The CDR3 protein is CAGKTSGTRETQYF. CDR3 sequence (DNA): TGTGCCGGCAAGACTAGCGGGACTCGGGAGACCCAGTACTTC. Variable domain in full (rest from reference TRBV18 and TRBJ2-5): NAGVMQNPRHLVRRRGQEARLRCSPMKGHSHVYWYRQLPEEGLKFMVYLQKENIIDESGMPKERFSAEFPKEGPSILRIQQVVRGDSAAYFCAGKTSGTRETQYFGPGTRLLVL.

CDR3 residues: CAAGGGPSGNEQFF. The CDR3 coding sequence is TGTGCCGCGGGCGGCGGGCCCTCGGGGAATGAGCAGTTCTTC. This chain links TRBV6-5 with TRBJ2-1, with D possibly being TRBD2 (5 bases). CDR3 length: 14 residues. Germline CDR1 and CDR2: MNHEY and SVGAGI. V was shortened by 11 bases and J by 7 bases, with 21 bases between the two germline ends.

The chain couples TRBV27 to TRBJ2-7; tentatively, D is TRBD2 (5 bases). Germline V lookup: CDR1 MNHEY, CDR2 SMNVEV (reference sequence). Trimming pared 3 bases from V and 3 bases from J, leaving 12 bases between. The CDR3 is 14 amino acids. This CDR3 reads CASSLVGVGYEQYF. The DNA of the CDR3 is TGTGCCAGCAGTTTGGTGGGAGTAGGCTACGAGCAGTACTTC.

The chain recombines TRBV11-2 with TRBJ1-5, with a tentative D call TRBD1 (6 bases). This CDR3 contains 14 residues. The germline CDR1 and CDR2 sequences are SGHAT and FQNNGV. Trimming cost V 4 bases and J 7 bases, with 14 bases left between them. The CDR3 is CASSSGGAGQPQHF. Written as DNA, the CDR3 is TGTGCCAGCAGCTCTGGGGGGGCGGGGCAGCCCCAGCATTTT.

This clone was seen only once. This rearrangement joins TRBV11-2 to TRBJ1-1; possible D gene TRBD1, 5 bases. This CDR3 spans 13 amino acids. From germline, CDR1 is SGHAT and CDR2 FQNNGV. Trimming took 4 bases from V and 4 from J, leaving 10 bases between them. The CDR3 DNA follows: TGTGCCAGCAGCTCCATGGGGGGCACTGAAGCTTTCTTT. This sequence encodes CASSSMGGTEAFF.

The chain's CDR3 is CASSRGDRVTDTQYF. In DNA form, the CDR3 reads TGTGCCAGCAGCAGGGGGGACAGGGTAACAGATACGCAGTATTTT. The V call is TRBV11-2, the J call TRBJ2-3, with 9 bases that match TRBD1. The length of the CDR3 is 15 residues. Losses at the gene ends were 5 bases for V and 3 bases for J; bases not matched to a gene: 6. Per the germline V gene, CDR1 is SGHAT and CDR2 is FQNNGV.